This T cell receptor beta chain was retrieved from a study of cytomegalovirus exposure and HLA in healthy donors. The CDR3 spans 14 residues. After removal of 3 bases from V and 7 bases from J, the junction contained 3 bases not matched to a gene. Germline CDR1 reads SGHNT; CDR2 reads YYREEE (reference sequence). With regard to this clone: What it recognizes is unknown.

Overall study findings and caveats: Researchers catalogued roughly 150 TCR beta chains as cytomegalovirus-associated. A few CMV-associated chains were confirmed in vitro to be specific for CMV antigens.

Profiling relied on immunoSEQ multiplex PCR, and the TCRdb table lists in-frame clones only, not all of them. The sample yields about 110,000 clones, under 97% seen once. Sequences were obtained from PBMCs. The sequence derives from a woman between 18 and 30 years old in good health and CMV-seronegative. This sequence joins TRBV5-4 and TRBJ2-1; 11 bases map to TRBD2. This CDR3 reads CASSYASGGNEQFF. As DNA, the CDR3 is TGTGCCAGCAGCTACGCTAGCGGGGGGAATGAGCAGTTCTTC.